The entry that follows covers one T cell receptor beta chain sequence. What it binds is unknown. The sample comes from a study of cytomegalovirus exposure and HLA in healthy donors. Whole-study findings and limits: Accurate HLA-A and HLA-B prediction from TCR beta sequences was reported for most subjects. For TCR beta chains, V- and J-gene trimming was later linked to a missense DCLRE1C variant. In an earlier analysis, in 620 or so donors, most V segments appeared productive either ~87% or ~30% of the time.

The CDR3 is 13 residues long. V gave up 3 bases and J gave up 5 bases, with 9 bases separating them. The germline gives CDR1 LNHDA, CDR2 SQIVND (reference sequence). With 60 Vbeta and 13 Jbeta primers, the PCR was carried out. The repertoire was sequenced with immunoSEQ multiplex PCR; TCRdb's copy has only in-frame clones and lacks some. Of more than 85,000 clones listed, under 85% are singletons. The rearrangement uses TRBV19 and TRBJ2-3; TRBD1 is a possible D gene (6 bases). The clonotype was recovered from a boy aged 5-17 years in good health and CMV-seronegative. Sequencing input: PBMCs. CDR3 nucleotides: TGTGCCAGTAGTATGGCAGGGGTAGATACGCAGTATTTT. As protein: CASSMAGVDTQYF.